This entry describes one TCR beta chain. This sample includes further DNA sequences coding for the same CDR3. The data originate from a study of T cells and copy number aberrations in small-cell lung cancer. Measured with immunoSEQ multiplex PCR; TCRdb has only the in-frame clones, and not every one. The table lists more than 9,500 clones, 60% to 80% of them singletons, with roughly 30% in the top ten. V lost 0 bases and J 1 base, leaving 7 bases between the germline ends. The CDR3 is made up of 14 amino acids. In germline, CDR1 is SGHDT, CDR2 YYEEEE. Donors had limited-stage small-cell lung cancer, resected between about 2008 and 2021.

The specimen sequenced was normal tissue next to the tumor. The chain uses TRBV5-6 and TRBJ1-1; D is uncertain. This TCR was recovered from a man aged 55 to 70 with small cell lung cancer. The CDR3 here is CASSLEVSNTEAFF. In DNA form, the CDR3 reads TGTGCCAGCAGCTTGGAAGTTTCGAACACTGAAGCTTTCTTT.